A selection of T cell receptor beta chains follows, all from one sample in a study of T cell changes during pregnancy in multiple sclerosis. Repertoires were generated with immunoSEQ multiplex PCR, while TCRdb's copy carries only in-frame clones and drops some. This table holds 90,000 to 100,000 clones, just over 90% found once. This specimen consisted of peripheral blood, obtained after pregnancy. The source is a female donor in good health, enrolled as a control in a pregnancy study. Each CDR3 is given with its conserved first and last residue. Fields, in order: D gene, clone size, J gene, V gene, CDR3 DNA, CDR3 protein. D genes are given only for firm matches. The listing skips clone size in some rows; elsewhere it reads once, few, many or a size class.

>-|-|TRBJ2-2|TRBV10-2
TGCGCCAGCTCCCACCGGAGCAGTCCCACCGGGGAGCTGTTTTTT
CASSHRSSPTGELFF
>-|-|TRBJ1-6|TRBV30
TGTGCCTGGACTGGTGCCCGGGAAAATTCACCCCTCCACTTT
CAWTGARENSPLHF
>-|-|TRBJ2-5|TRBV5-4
TGTGCCAGCAGCTCCCGGGGGGAGACCCAGTACTTC
CASSSRGETQYF
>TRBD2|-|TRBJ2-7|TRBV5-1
TGCGCCAGCAGCTCAGCGGGGGGTCGGGAGCAGTACTTC
CASSSAGGREQYF
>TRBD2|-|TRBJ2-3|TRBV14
TGTGCCAGCAGCCAACTAGCGGGAGAGGGGGATACGCAGTATTTT
CASSQLAGEGDTQYF
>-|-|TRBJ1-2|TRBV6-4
TGTGCCAGCAGTGACTCGGGGGAGGGAGGCTACACCTTC
CASSDSGEGGYTF
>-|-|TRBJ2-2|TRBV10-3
TGTGCCATCTCCGAGGGGGAGATCACCGGGGAGCTGTTTTTT
CAISEGEITGELFF
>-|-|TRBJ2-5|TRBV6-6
TGTGCCAGCAGTTACATAGCGGAAGAGACCCAGTACTTC
CASSYIAEETQYF
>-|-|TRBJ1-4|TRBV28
TGTGCCAGCAGTTTACAGGTCCGGGCGGGAAAACTGTTTTTT
CASSLQVRAGKLFF
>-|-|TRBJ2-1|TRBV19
TGTGCCAGCACCCATGGGACTCGGGGGTCCTACAATGAGCAGTTCTTC
CASTHGTRGSYNEQFF
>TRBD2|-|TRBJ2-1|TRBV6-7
TGTGCCAGCAGCCCGGGACTAGCGGGAGGGCCGTGTTTTAATGAGCAGTTCTTC
CASSPGLAGGPCFNEQFF
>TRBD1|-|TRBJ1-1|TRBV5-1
TGCGCCAGCAGCTTGGGAAATCGGGACAGGGCTGAAGCTTTCTTT
CASSLGNRDRAEAFF
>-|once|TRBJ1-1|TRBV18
TGTGCCAGCTCACCAACAGCAAATGAAGCTTTCTTT
CASSPTANEAFF
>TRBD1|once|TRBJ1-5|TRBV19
TGTGCCAGTACCTCGACAGGGGCGGGTTTTTATAGCAATCAGCCCCAGCATTTT
CASTSTGAGFYSNQPQHF
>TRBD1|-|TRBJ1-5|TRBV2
TGTGCCAGCAGCTCACAGGGGACACTCAATCAGCCCCAGCATTTT
CASSSQGTLNQPQHF
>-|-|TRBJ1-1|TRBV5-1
TGCGCCAGCAGCTTGGTGTCGGCGGCTGAGGCTTTCTTT
CASSLVSAAEAFF
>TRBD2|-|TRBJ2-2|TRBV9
TGTGCCAGCAGCGTAGCTAGCGGAGACACCGGGGAGCTGTTTTTT
CASSVASGDTGELFF
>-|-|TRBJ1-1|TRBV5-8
TGTGCCAGCAGCTCGGGACAAGTGAACACTGAAGCTTTCTTT
CASSSGQVNTEAFF
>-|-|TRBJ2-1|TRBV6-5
TGTGCCAGCAGTCTCGGGACTGCAACCTACAATGAGCAGTTCTTC
CASSLGTATYNEQFF
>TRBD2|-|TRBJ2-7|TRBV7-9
TGTGCCAGCAGCTCGACTAGCGGGAGATACGAGCAGTACTTC
CASSSTSGRYEQYF
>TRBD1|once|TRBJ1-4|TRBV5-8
TGTGCCAGCAGCACCCGGACAGGGCAAAAACTGTTTTTT
CASSTRTGQKLFF
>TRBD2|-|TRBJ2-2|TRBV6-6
TGTGCCAGCAGTCGGACTAGCGGGTGGTCCGGGGAGCTGTTTTTT
CASSRTSGWSGELFF
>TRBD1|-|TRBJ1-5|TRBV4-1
TGCGCCAGCAGCTCCCGGACAGGGACCCAGCATTTT
CASSSRTGTQHF
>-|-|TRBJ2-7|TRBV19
TGTGCCACCAAGGGACTGTACTACGAGCAGTACTTC
CATKGLYYEQYF
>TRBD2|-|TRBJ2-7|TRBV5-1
TGCGCCAGCAGCTCCTACGGCCCGGGGACTAGCGGGAGGTCCGCGCAGTACTTC
CASSSYGPGTSGRSAQYF
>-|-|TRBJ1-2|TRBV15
TGTGCCACCAGCCCGGGTATGACCTCCTATGGCTACACCTTC
CATSPGMTSYGYTF
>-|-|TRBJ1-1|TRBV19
TGTGCCACCGGGGGGGCAATAACGGGAGCTTTCTTT
CATGGAITGAFF
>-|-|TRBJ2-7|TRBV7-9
TGTGCCAGCAGCTCAACACAGGAGCAGTACTTC
CASSSTQEQYF
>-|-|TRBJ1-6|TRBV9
TGTGCCAGCAGTCCGGACAGCTCCTATAATTCACCCCTCCACTTT
CASSPDSSYNSPLHF
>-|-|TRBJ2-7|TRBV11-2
TGTGCCAGCAGCTCACAACTCGAGGAGGTGCAGTACTTC
CASSSQLEEVQYF
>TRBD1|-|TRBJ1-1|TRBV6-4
TGTGCCAGCAGTGACGCAGACTCGGGACAGCCGAACACTGAAGCTTTCTTT
CASSDADSGQPNTEAFF
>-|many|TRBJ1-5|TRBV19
TGTGCCAGTAGTACGGGACTTTATAGCAATCAGCCCCAGCATTTT
CASSTGLYSNQPQHF
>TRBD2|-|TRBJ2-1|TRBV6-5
TGTGCCAGCAGTACAGTACTAGCGGGGTCAAATGAGCAGTTCTTC
CASSTVLAGSNEQFF
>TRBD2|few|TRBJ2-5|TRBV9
TGTGCCAGCAGCGCCGCGGGGGGTAGCGGGGAGACCCAGTACTTC
CASSAAGGSGETQYF
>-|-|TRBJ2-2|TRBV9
TGTGCCAGCAGCCCCCAGGGGCGCCCAAACACCGGGGAGCTGTTTTTT
CASSPQGRPNTGELFF
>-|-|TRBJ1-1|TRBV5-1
TGCGCCAGCAACAGGGACATACTGAACACTGAAGCTTTCTTT
CASNRDILNTEAFF
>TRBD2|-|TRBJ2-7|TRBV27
TGTGCCAGCAGCAAACGGACTAGCGCCGTCGTAAAAAATTACGAGCAGTACTTC
CASSKRTSAVVKNYEQYF
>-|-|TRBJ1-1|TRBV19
TGTGCCAGTAGACAGTCGTTGATGACTGAAGCTTTCTTT
CASRQSLMTEAFF
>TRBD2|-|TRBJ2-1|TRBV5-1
TGCGCCAGCAGCGCCGCTCTAGCGGGAGGTGTCAATGAGCAGTTCTTC
CASSAALAGGVNEQFF
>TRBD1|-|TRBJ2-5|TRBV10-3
TGTGCCATCAGTGAGTCGGACAGGTGGAGGGAGACCCAGTACTTC
CAISESDRWRETQYF
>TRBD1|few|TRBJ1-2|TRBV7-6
TGTGCCAGCAGCAGGACAGGGGGCTCTGCCTACACCTTC
CASSRTGGSAYTF